The table lists the clone carrying this T cell receptor (beta chain) with a count of one. The data were taken from a study of blood T cell repertoires in COVID-19. Study at large: There were acute and convalescent COVID-19 samples, and they came from the United States, Italy and Spain. Sample material is recorded as cDNA or gDNA derived from T cells, B-cell-depleted T cells, or PBMCs.

This CDR3 is built from 16 residues. The germline V gene has CDR1 SEHNR and CDR2 FQNEAQ (reference sequence). Trimming took 4 bases from V and 2 from J; bases not matched to a gene: 7. Methods used by the authors: By means of reference gene primer amplification, nucleated cell counts were estimated. Produced via immunoSEQ multiplex PCR; TCRdb's table is partial and in-frame only. From that table come the V and J calls and clone size; the DNA was used to work out D and trimming. This sample has fewer than 150,000 clones, with roughly four fifths found just once. The origin of this receptor is a human donor in a cohort sampled during active COVID-19. The material sequenced was peripheral blood. The chain uses TRBV7-9 and TRBJ2-3; 9 bases line up with TRBD2. The CDR3, as DNA: TGTGCCAGCAGCTACACCGGGGGACTAGCCACAGATACGCAGTATTTT. Amino acids: CASSYTGGLATDTQYF.